The 26 T cell receptor beta chains presented below share a single source sample, sequenced in a study of shared clonotypes between healthy human individuals. The naive CD8 fraction comprised CD45RO-negative cells positively selected for CCR7 and excluded terminally differentiated effector memory CD45RA+ cells. Produced via immunoSEQ multiplex PCR; TCRdb's table is partial and in-frame only. The sample yields hundreds of thousands of clones, about 96% seen once. Material: naive CD8+ T cells sorted from blood. Source of these receptors: a woman aged 25 to 45 in good health.

The chain recombines TRBV19 with TRBJ2-1; D unclear. This CDR3 spans 14 amino acids. Germline V gene lookup returns CDR1 LNHDA and CDR2 SQIVND (reference sequence). The germline V and J ends were trimmed by 8 bases and 3 bases, with 14 bases remaining between them. CDR3 in DNA: TGTGCCAGTTCTATGAGCCTATTCTACAATGAGCAGTTCTTC. Protein sequence: CASSMSLFYNEQFF. The full variable domain, in which reference TRBV19 and TRBJ2-1 provide the parts outside the CDR3, is DGGITQSPKYLFRKEGQNVTLSCEQNLNHDAMYWYRQDPGQGLRLIYYSQIVNDFQKGDIAEGYSVSREKKESFPLTVTSAQKNPTAFYLCASSMSLFYNEQFFGPGTRLTVL.

The chain carries TRBV6-1 and TRBJ1-5, with D unresolved. The germline V and J ends were trimmed by 0 bases and 4 bases, with 10 bases remaining between them. The CDR3 has 15 amino acids. In germline, CDR1 is MNHNS, CDR2 SASEGT. The CDR3 DNA is TGTGCCAGCAGTGAAGCATGGGCAGCAAATCAGCCCCAGCATTTT. Translation gives CASSEAWAANQPQHF.

The chain joins TRBV6-5 to TRBJ1-6; D unresolved. CDR1 is MNHEY, CDR2 SVGAGI, per germline. The V and J ends lost 2 bases and 6 bases respectively, with 5 bases between them. This CDR3 is 13 amino acids long. The chain's CDR3 is CASSYVSNSPLHF. CDR3 nucleotides: TGTGCCAGCAGTTACGTCAGTAATTCACCCCTCCACTTT.

J is TRBJ1-1 and V is TRBV4-1; D not resolved. The germline V and J ends were trimmed by 3 bases and 4 bases, with 12 bases remaining between them. Germline V gives CDR1 MGHRA, CDR2 YSYEKL. This CDR3 spans 14 amino acids. DNA of the CDR3: TGCGCCAGCAGCCACCGGACCGGAACCACTGAAGCTTTCTTT. Its translation is CASSHRTGTTEAFF.

The rearrangement joins TRBV4-1 to TRBJ1-5, with 7 bases identical to TRBD1. Trimming removed 1 base from V and 7 bases from J; junction bases left unmatched: 7. Germline V CDR1 and CDR2: MGHRA, YSYEKL. CDR3 length: 15 amino acids. This CDR3 reads CASSQAPTGFQPQHF. The DNA for the CDR3 is TGCGCCAGCAGCCAAGCCCCGACAGGGTTCCAGCCCCAGCATTTT.

V and J are TRBV11-2 and TRBJ2-7; D gene unclear. The CDR3 is 12 amino acids. V dropped 1 base and J dropped 6 bases, with 7 bases sitting between them. Germline CDR1 SGHAT, CDR2 FQNNGV. In nucleotides, the CDR3 is TGTGCCAGCAGCTTAGGTTCAGGCGAGCAGTACTTC. Translation gives CASSLGSGEQYF.

V gene TRBV13 combines with J gene TRBJ2-4, with 8 nucleotides matching TRBD1. V was clipped by 5 bases and J by 7 bases; unmatched bases: 4. The CDR3 consists of 13 residues. Germline V gene sequence: CDR1 PRHDT, CDR2 FYEKMQ (reference sequence). The CDR3 region has the DNA TGTGCCAGCAGCCAAGGACAGGGTAACATTCAGTACTTC. It specifies CASSQGQGNIQYF.

The gene calls are TRBV27 and TRBJ2-5; 10 bases match TRBD1. Judging by the DNA end, TRBJ2-7 fits better; the J call may be wrong. This CDR3 is 14 amino acids long. CDR1 and CDR2 (germline): MNHEY, SMNVEV (reference sequence). This CDR3 is CASSFGTGAYEQYF. CDR3 nucleotide sequence: TGTGCCAGCAGTTTCGGGACAGGGGCTTACGAGCAGTACTTC.

This sequence joins TRBV5-1 and TRBJ2-7; TRBD2 aligns across 9 bases. The germline gives CDR1 SGHRS, CDR2 YFSETQ. V dropped 0 bases and J dropped 2; count of bases not matched to a gene: 3. This CDR3 comprises 15 residues. The CDR3 sequence: CASSLGIAGAYEQYF. The CDR3 DNA reads TGCGCCAGCAGCTTGGGAATAGCGGGAGCCTACGAGCAGTACTTC.

The chain combines TRBV6-5 with TRBJ2-7; D is undetermined. Germline loops: CDR1 MNHEY, CDR2 SVGAGI. V lost 5 bases, J lost 5 bases, and 7 bases lay in between. This CDR3 contains 11 residues. The CDR3 here is CASSLGDEQYF. The CDR3 DNA reads TGTGCCAGCAGTCTAGGCGACGAGCAGTACTTC.

The chain uses TRBV4-1 and TRBJ2-5; D is undetermined. Trimming removed 0 bases at V and 4 bases at J, with 12 bases between. From germline, CDR1 is MGHRA and CDR2 YSYEKL. The CDR3 loop spans 15 amino acids. In DNA form, the CDR3 reads TGCGCCAGCAGCCAAGAATCTATGCGAGTAGAGACCCAGTACTTC. This codes for CASSQESMRVETQYF.

The rearrangement joins TRBV27 to TRBJ1-1; 7 bases line up with TRBD1. CDR3 length: 15 amino acids. With 7 bases clipped from V and 5 bases from J, the junction kept 13 bases outside the gene matches. CDR1 is MNHEY, CDR2 SMNVEV, per germline (reference sequence). The CDR3 region is CASKWDSDSRTEAFF. CDR3 DNA sequence: TGTGCCAGCAAGTGGGACAGCGATTCGAGGACTGAAGCTTTCTTT.

The V gene is TRBV7-9, the J gene TRBJ2-1, with unresolved D. This CDR3 spans 12 amino acids. Germline V gene lookup returns CDR1 SEHNR and CDR2 FQNEAQ (reference sequence). Trimming left V 5 bases short and J 9 bases short, with 11 bases between. The CDR3 nucleotides are TGTGCCAGCAGCGACGAGAAGGCTGAGCAGTTCTTC. It translates to CASSDEKAEQFF.

The chain carries TRBV13 and TRBJ2-3; 10 positions match TRBD1. V lost 4 bases and J lost 4; bases outside the gene matches: 2. Germline values: CDR1 PRHDT, CDR2 FYEKMQ (reference sequence). CDR3 length: 14 residues. CDR3 amino acids: CASSSGQGADTQYF. The CDR3 nucleotides read TGTGCCAGCAGCTCCGGACAGGGGGCAGATACGCAGTATTTT.

This clone was detected only once. The V gene is TRBV11-2, the J gene TRBJ2-7; D might be TRBD2 (5 bases). The CDR3 covers 17 residues. V dropped 6 bases and J dropped 1 base, with 22 bases sitting between them. Germline V gene sequence: CDR1 SGHAT, CDR2 FQNNGV. The CDR3 sequence is CASRPELPIRGSYEQYF. In nucleotides, the CDR3 is TGTGCCAGCAGGCCAGAGCTCCCCATTCGGGGATCCTACGAGCAGTACTTC.

V is TRBV20-1 and J is TRBJ2-5; no reliable D call. Germline V gene data show CDR1 as DFQATT and CDR2 as SNEGSKA (reference sequence). V gave up 6 bases and J gave up 1 base, with 3 bases separating them. The CDR3 covers 10 residues. The CDR3 loop reads CSALQETQYF. The CDR3, as DNA: TGCAGTGCCCTCCAAGAGACCCAGTACTTC.

This clone was seen more than once but under ten times. The chain is built from TRBV2 and TRBJ1-1; D unresolved. Germline V gene sequence: CDR1 SNHLY, CDR2 FYNNEI. V lost 7 bases and J lost 6, with 15 bases in between. The CDR3 sequence is 13 residues long. CDR3 sequence (DNA): TGTGCCAGCACCTCCTCGACGTATGCTGAAGCTTTCTTT. Its translation: CASTSSTYAEAFF.

Only one count was recorded for this clone. The chain combines TRBV7-6 with TRBJ2-3, with 10 bases lining up with TRBD2. This CDR3 has 18 residues. V trimming: 4 bases; J trimming: 8 bases; junction bases outside the gene matches: 18. Germline CDR1 SGHVS, CDR2 FNYEAQ. The CDR3, as DNA: TGTGCCAGCAGCTCTAGCGGGGGTACTAGCGGTGATTCGGGTACGCAGTATTTT. It codes for CASSSSGGTSGDSGTQYF. The full variable domain, completed using reference TRBV7-6 and TRBJ2-3, is GAGVSQSPRYKVTKRGQDVALRCDPISGHVSLYWYRQALGQGPEFLTYFNYEAQQDKSGLPNDRFSAERPEGSISTLTIQRTEQRDSAMYRCASSSSGGTSGDSGTQYFGPGTRLTVL.

The rearrangement uses TRBV9 and TRBJ2-1; D is ambiguous. The ends were cut back, 3 bases at V and 10 bases at J, with 11 bases in the middle. The V gene's germline CDR1 is SGDLS and CDR2 YYNGEE. The CDR3 has 12 residues. The CDR3 nucleotides read TGTGCCAGCAGCGCCGATTTAAGGGAGCAGTTCTTC. Amino acids: CASSADLREQFF.

The chain links TRBV14 to TRBJ2-3; D unclear. Trimming pared 4 bases from V and 6 bases from J, leaving 8 bases between. The length of the CDR3 is 12 residues. Germline V gives CDR1 SGHDN, CDR2 FVKESK. The CDR3, as DNA: TGTGCCAGCAGCCCAACTACGGATACGCAGTATTTT. Protein sequence: CASSPTTDTQYF.

V and J are TRBV4-1 and TRBJ1-5; 7 bases are shared with TRBD1. Germline trimming cut 3 bases from V and 3 bases from J; bases unmatched to any gene: 5. Germline CDR1 and CDR2: MGHRA and YSYEKL. The CDR3 sequence is 15 residues long. CDR3 sequence (DNA): TGCGCCAGCAGCCAGGGGGACAGAAACAATCAGCCCCAGCATTTT. Its translation is CASSQGDRNNQPQHF.

The chain joins TRBV6-5 to TRBJ2-3; D unresolved. V lost 3 bases and J 0 bases, leaving 7 bases between the germline ends. Germline values: CDR1 MNHEY, CDR2 SVGAGI. The CDR3 contains 14 residues. CDR3 nucleotides: TGTGCCAGCAGTTATGTCTCTAGCACAGATACGCAGTATTTT. It codes for CASSYVSSTDTQYF.

The chain links TRBV5-4 to TRBJ2-7, with 9 positions matching TRBD1. V trimming: 4 bases; J trimming: 3 bases; junction bases outside the gene matches: 5. The CDR3 loop spans 14 amino acids. In germline, CDR1 is SGHNT, CDR2 YYREEE (reference sequence). In DNA, the CDR3 is TGTGCCAGCAGCCCCACAGGGGGCGTCTACGAGCAGTACTTC. This encodes CASSPTGGVYEQYF.

This clone was detected only once. The chain recombines TRBV27 with TRBJ2-2, with 10 nucleotides matching TRBD2. This CDR3 contains 17 residues. Germline V lookup: CDR1 MNHEY, CDR2 SMNVEV (reference sequence). J lost 1 base, V lost 7 bases, and 9 bases had no gene match. The CDR3 DNA reads TGTGCCAGCACCTTAGCGGGAGGCCTTATGAACACCGGGGAGCTGTTTTTT. Translated, it gives CASTLAGGLMNTGELFF.

V usage is TRBV27 and J usage is TRBJ2-6; D may be TRBD1 (5 bases). Germline-derived CDR1 and CDR2 are MNHEY and SMNVEV (reference sequence). V lost 6 bases and J 0 bases, leaving 15 bases between the germline ends. The CDR3 sequence is 17 residues long. The CDR3 region is CASSDRRTTSGANVLTF. The CDR3 DNA sequence: TGTGCCAGCAGCGACAGAAGAACAACCTCTGGGGCCAACGTCCTGACTTTC.

V and J are TRBV15 and TRBJ2-1; TRBD2 matches 7 bases. V lost 5 bases and J lost 4; bases outside the gene matches: 14. CDR1 is LNHNV and CDR2 is YYDKDF in the germline V gene (reference sequence). This CDR3 is built from 17 residues. CDR3 protein: CATSGFTGTTSYNEQFF. As DNA, the CDR3 is TGTGCCACCAGCGGCTTCACCGGGACTACTTCGTACAATGAGCAGTTCTTC.